The rows below give T cell receptor beta chains drawn from one sample of a study of cytomegalovirus exposure and HLA in healthy donors. Some clones are missing from TCRdb's copy, which holds only in-frame ones; the method was immunoSEQ multiplex PCR. The sample holds approximately 220,000 clones, about 75% seen once. Sequencing was carried out using PBMCs. These receptors were taken from a male donor in good health and CMV-seronegative. Each CDR3 is given with its conserved first and last residue. Fields, in order: V gene, CDR3 length, J gene, D gene, clone size, CDR3 protein, CDR3 DNA. D genes are given only for firm matches. Not all rows give a size; the values are once, few, many and, for expanded clones, a class.

>TRBV5-1|12|TRBJ2-1|-|few
CASSFRVNEQFF
TGCGCCAGCAGCTTTCGGGTTAATGAGCAGTTCTTC
>TRBV6-4|13|TRBJ2-2|-|-
CASSVLSGGELFF
TGTGCCAGCAGTGTGTTGAGTGGCGGGGAGCTGTTTTTT
>TRBV7-6|15|TRBJ2-7|TRBD1|once
CASSLTGEGTYEQYF
TGTGCCAGCAGCCTCACAGGGGAAGGAACCTACGAGCAGTACTTC
>TRBV25-1|11|TRBJ2-5|-|-
CASSFLETQYF
TGTGCCAGCTCCTTTTTGGAGACCCAGTACTTC
>TRBV28|16|TRBJ2-2|TRBD2|few
CASVTSGRARTGELFF
TGTGCCAGCGTAACTAGCGGGAGGGCGCGGACCGGGGAGCTGTTTTTT
>TRBV7-2|16|TRBJ2-1|TRBD2|few
CASSSPTSGRRNEQFF
TGTGCCAGCAGCTCCCCCACTAGCGGGAGGCGGAATGAGCAGTTCTTC
>TRBV27|15|TRBJ2-5|-|-
CASRYRDTKQETQYF
TGTGCCAGCAGATACCGGGACACCAAACAAGAGACCCAGTACTTC
>TRBV4-1|15|TRBJ2-5|TRBD2|few
CASSQALAALGTQYF
TGCGCCAGCAGCCAGGCCCTAGCGGCCCTGGGGACCCAGTACTTC
>TRBV5-6|15|TRBJ2-7|TRBD2|-
CASSLGAGGPYEQYF
TGTGCCAGCAGCTTGGGAGCGGGGGGGCCCTACGAGCAGTACTTC
>TRBV6-5|13|TRBJ1-1|-|-
CASSLRYSTEAFF
TGTGCCAGCAGTCTCAGGTATTCCACTGAAGCTTTCTTT
>TRBV11-1|13|TRBJ2-3|-|-
CASSLRGVDTQYF
TGTGCCAGCAGCTTAAGAGGAGTAGATACGCAGTATTTT
>TRBV9|14|TRBJ1-2|-|-
CASSVGSPVDGYTF
TGTGCCAGCAGCGTAGGGAGCCCTGTGGATGGCTACACCTTC
>TRBV20-1|11|TRBJ2-7|-|-
CSASPVLEQYF
TGCAGTGCTAGCCCTGTCTTGGAGCAGTACTTC
>TRBV7-2|14|TRBJ2-3|-|-
CASSRGFGGDTQYF
TGTGCCAGCTCACGGGGGTTTGGTGGAGATACGCAGTATTTT
>TRBV28|13|TRBJ2-4|-|-
CASSKGFKNIQYF
TGTGCCAGCAGTAAGGGGTTTAAAAACATTCAGTACTTC
>TRBV5-1|14|TRBJ1-2|TRBD1|-
CASSLKQGVDGYTF
TGCGCCAGCAGCTTAAAACAGGGGGTTGATGGCTACACCTTC
>TRBV5-6|13|TRBJ1-1|-|-
CASGGGRGAEAFF
TGTGCCAGCGGGGGGGGTCGGGGAGCTGAAGCTTTCTTT
>TRBV4-2|15|TRBJ1-1|TRBD1|-
CASSQPGQGDTEAFF
TGTGCCAGCAGCCAACCAGGACAGGGAGACACTGAAGCTTTCTTT
>TRBV19|16|TRBJ1-5|TRBD1|once
CASSKRQGSYNQPQHF
TGTGCCAGTAGCAAACGACAGGGAAGCTACAATCAGCCCCAGCATTTT
>TRBV19|15|TRBJ2-7|TRBD1|-
CASSIARTGSYEQYF
TGTGCCAGTAGTATCGCCCGGACAGGGAGCTACGAGCAGTACTTC
>TRBV10-2|18|TRBJ2-5|TRBD1|-
CASSDLGRGLITGETQYF
TGCGCCAGCAGTGACTTGGGCAGGGGGTTGATAACAGGCGAGACCCAGTACTTC
>TRBV28|16|TRBJ2-1|TRBD2|-
CASSSDGGSSYNEQFF
TGTGCCAGCAGTAGCGACGGGGGGAGCTCCTACAATGAGCAGTTCTTC
>TRBV7-2|16|TRBJ2-3|TRBD2|-
CASSVSRRGGADTQYF
TGTGCCAGCAGCGTTAGTAGGCGGGGGGGTGCAGATACGCAGTATTTT
>TRBV30|14|TRBJ1-1|TRBD1|once
CAWSVWTGDTEAFF
TGTGCCTGGAGTGTTTGGACAGGGGACACTGAAGCTTTCTTT
>TRBV4-2|13|TRBJ1-2|-|-
CASSQELSYGYTF
TGTGCCAGCAGCCAAGAGTTGAGTTATGGCTACACCTTC
>TRBV7-9|15|TRBJ2-1|TRBD2|-
CASSLSGGSYNEQFF
TGTGCCAGCAGCTTATCGGGAGGTTCCTACAATGAGCAGTTCTTC
>TRBV6-4|16|TRBJ2-2|-|-
CATIAGGRANTGELFF
TGTGCCACCATAGCCGGAGGTCGGGCGAACACCGGGGAGCTGTTTTTT
>TRBV12-5|17|TRBJ2-2|TRBD2|-
CASGLDRTSGRAGELFF
TGTGCTAGTGGTTTGGACCGGACTAGCGGGAGGGCCGGGGAGCTGTTTTTT
>TRBV4-3|13|TRBJ2-5|TRBD2|once
CASSPHGGGTQYF
TGCGCCAGCAGCCCCCATGGGGGGGGGACCCAGTACTTC
>TRBV28|14|TRBJ1-2|-|-
CASSSGTPNYGYTF
TGTGCCAGCAGTTCCGGGACACCGAACTATGGCTACACCTTC
>TRBV7-9|14|TRBJ2-5|-|-
CASSGGAKQETQYF
TGTGCCAGCAGCGGCGGGGCTAAGCAAGAGACCCAGTACTTC
>TRBV5-4|14|TRBJ1-2|-|-
CASSPGGDNYGYTF
TGTGCCAGCAGCCCTGGAGGAGATAACTATGGCTACACCTTC
>TRBV13|13|TRBJ2-1|TRBD2|-
CASSPSREGEQFF
TGTGCCAGCAGCCCATCGCGGGAGGGTGAGCAGTTCTTC
>TRBV6-6|13|TRBJ1-1|-|-
CASSKNGNTEAFF
TGTGCCAGCAGCAAGAACGGGAACACTGAAGCTTTCTTT
>TRBV19|13|TRBJ2-2|-|-
CASFTRNTGELFF
TGTGCCAGTTTCACCAGGAACACCGGGGAGCTGTTTTTT
>TRBV7-9|15|TRBJ2-7|-|-
CSSSSRPVSVYEQYF
TGTTCCAGCAGCTCACGCCCTGTGAGTGTCTACGAGCAGTACTTC
>TRBV5-1|16|TRBJ2-2|TRBD1|-
CASSNGQGSNTGELFF
TGCGCCAGCAGTAACGGACAGGGGTCGAACACCGGGGAGCTGTTTTTT
>TRBV4-3|14|TRBJ2-2|-|-
CASSHGANTGELFF
TGCGCCAGCAGCCACGGTGCGAACACCGGGGAGCTGTTTTTT
>TRBV7-9|17|TRBJ1-1|TRBD1|-
CASSHPAGGGVNTEAFF
TGTGCCAGCAGCCACCCAGCAGGGGGAGGCGTAAACACTGAAGCTTTCTTT
>TRBV7-8|14|TRBJ1-4|TRBD1|-
CASSQTGGYEKLFF
TGTGCCAGCAGCCAGACAGGGGGCTATGAAAAACTGTTTTTT